The sequence of this TCR beta chain was determined in a study of beta chain features in type 1 diabetes. Study results and caveats: A moderate, significant TCRB CDR3 shortening appeared in type 1 diabetes across four CD4+ subsets. Sequencing the cDNA could make cells with high TCR expression show up more than they should.

Every participating donor gave one draw, a heparinised blood sample averaging about 120 mL. Central memory, naive, regulatory and stem cell-like memory CD4+ cells were sorted by CD45RO/CCR7/CD25/CD127/CD95/CD27. The investigators reverse transcribed all of the isolated RNA, so they sequenced expressed TCRB transcripts. Measured with immunoSEQ multiplex PCR; TCRdb has only the in-frame clones, and not every one. Among more than 300,000 clones listed, 10% to 15% were seen once. Per germline, CDR1 GTSNPN and CDR2 SVGIG (reference sequence). The CDR3 runs 14 residues. With 2 bases clipped from V and 4 bases from J, the junction kept 7 bases outside the gene matches. Only a few counts were recorded for this clone. Its antigen remains unknown.

Sequencing was performed on naive CD4+ T cells from blood. This TCR was recovered from a woman aged 18-35 years with type 1 diabetes. The V and J genes are TRBV30 and TRBJ2-7, with TRBD2 matching over 8 bases. CDR3 DNA: TGTGCCTGGAGTTCAAGCGGGAGACTATACGAGCAGTACTTC. Its protein product is CAWSSSGRLYEQYF.